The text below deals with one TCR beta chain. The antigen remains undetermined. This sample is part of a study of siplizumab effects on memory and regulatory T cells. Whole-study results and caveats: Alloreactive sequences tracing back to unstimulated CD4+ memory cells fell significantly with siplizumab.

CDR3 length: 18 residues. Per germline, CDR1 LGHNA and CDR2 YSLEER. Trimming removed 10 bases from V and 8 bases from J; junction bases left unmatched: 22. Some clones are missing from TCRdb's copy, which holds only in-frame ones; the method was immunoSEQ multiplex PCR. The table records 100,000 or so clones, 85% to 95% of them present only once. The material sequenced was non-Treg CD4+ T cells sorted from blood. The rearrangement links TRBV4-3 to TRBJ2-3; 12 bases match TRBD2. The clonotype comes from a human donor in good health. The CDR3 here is CAKLGPITSGRPPGTQYF. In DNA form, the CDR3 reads TGCGCCAAGTTGGGACCGATTACTAGCGGGAGGCCCCCGGGTACGCAGTATTTT.